A single sample is the source of the 16 T cell receptor beta chains below, sequenced in a study of PD-L1 blockade in urothelial cancer. Time point of the sample: pretreatment peripheral blood. Produced via immunoSEQ multiplex PCR; TCRdb's table is partial and in-frame only. The table has more than 55,000 clones, 81% seen once. The source was PBMCs, collected around atezolizumab (anti-PD-L1) treatment. These receptors all stem from a man between 65 and 85 years old with urothelial cancer.

The DNA for the CDR3 is TGTGCCAGCAGCTCCCCGACAGGGTCAAAGACCGGGGAGCTGTTTTTT. Amino acids: CASSSPTGSKTGELFF. V and J are TRBV11-2 and TRBJ2-2; 7 positions match TRBD1. Germline CDR1 is SGHAT and CDR2 is FQNNGV. The length of the CDR3 is 16 residues. V trimming: 4 bases; J trimming: 5 bases; junction bases outside the gene matches: 10.

The rearrangement joins TRBV11-2 to TRBJ2-7; 13 bases align to TRBD2. CDR3 length: 15 amino acids. CDR1 SGHAT and CDR2 FQNNGV come from the germline V gene. J was trimmed by 4 bases and V by 5 bases; bases with no gene match: 5. The CDR3 region has the DNA TGTGCCAGCAGCGGACTAGCGGGAGTTTCATACGAGCAGTACTTC. Its protein is CASSGLAGVSYEQYF. Full variable domain (rest looked up from reference TRBV11-2 and TRBJ2-7): EAGVAQSPRYKIIEKRQSVAFWCNPISGHATLYWYQQILGQGPKLLIQFQNNGVVDDSQLPKDRFSAERLKGVDSTLKIQPAKLEDSAVYLCASSGLAGVSYEQYFGPGTRLTVT.

This clone was observed a few times. Written as DNA, the CDR3 is TGCGCCAGCAGTCAATGGGGGGACTACAATGAGCAGTTCTTC. As protein: CASSQWGDYNEQFF. The chain links TRBV23-1 to TRBJ2-1, with D possibly matching TRBD2 (6 bases). TRBV23-1 is flagged as an ORF with uncertain function. The CDR3 totals 14 residues. V was shortened by 1 base and J by 3 bases, with 7 bases between the two germline ends.

The chain uses TRBV6-5 and TRBJ2-2; the D gene is possibly TRBD2 (6 bases). CDR3 length: 14 residues. Trimming removed 4 bases from V and 1 base from J, with 7 bases in between. CDR1 is MNHEY, CDR2 SVGAGI, per germline. The CDR3 loop reads CASSWRGNTGELFF. CDR3 sequence (DNA): TGTGCCAGCAGTTGGCGGGGGAACACCGGGGAGCTGTTTTTT.

The chain carries TRBV25-1 and TRBJ2-1; TRBD1 matches at 7 bases. Trimming cost V 6 bases and J 1 base; bases outside gene matches: 3. This CDR3 spans 14 amino acids. CDR1 and CDR2 (germline): MGHDK, SYGVNS. The CDR3 nucleotides are TGTGCCAGCAGCAAGACAGGGTCCTACAATGAGCAGTTCTTC. It codes for CASSKTGSYNEQFF.

The chain carries TRBV20-1 and TRBJ1-3; no clear D gene. The V gene lost 6 bases and the J gene lost 4 bases, with 7 bases spanning the gap. Germline assignment: CDR1 DFQATT and CDR2 SNEGSKA (reference sequence). The CDR3 consists of 11 residues. The CDR3 DNA reads TGCAGTGCAGAAACAGGAAACACCATATATTTT. Amino acid sequence: CSAETGNTIYF.

CDR3 loop: CASSLKGGRGAPTEAFF. CDR3 DNA: TGTGCCAGCAGCTTAAAGGGGGGGAGGGGCGCGCCCACTGAAGCTTTCTTT. The gene calls are TRBV7-9 and TRBJ1-1; tentative D call: TRBD1 (6 bases). CDR1 and CDR2 (germline): SEHNR, FQNEAQ (reference sequence). The ends were cut back, 2 bases at V and 4 bases at J, with 20 bases in the middle. The CDR3 loop spans 17 amino acids. The variable domain in full, with the rest retrieved from reference TRBV7-9 and TRBJ1-1, is DTGVSQNPRHKITKRGQNVTFRCDPISEHNRLYWYRQTLGQGPEFLTYFQNEAQLEKSRLLSDRFSAERPKGSFSTLEIQRTEQGDSAMYLCASSLKGGRGAPTEAFFGQGTRLTVV.

CDR3 region: CASSTSPGGVTDTQYF. The CDR3 DNA reads TGTGCCAGCAGCACCTCGCCAGGGGGCGTCACAGATACGCAGTATTTT. V gene TRBV7-9 combines with J gene TRBJ2-3; TRBD1 aligns across 8 bases. V dropped 5 bases and J dropped 2; count of bases not matched to a gene: 9. Germline V gene lookup returns CDR1 SEHNR and CDR2 FQNEAQ (reference sequence). The CDR3 consists of 16 residues.

V gene TRBV5-6 combines with J gene TRBJ1-2; a possible D gene is TRBD1 (6 bases). This CDR3 comprises 14 residues. V was pared by 1 base and J by 1 base, with 8 bases between. From germline, CDR1 is SGHDT and CDR2 YYEEEE. CDR3 residues: CASSLTGLNYGYTF. For the CDR3, the DNA is TGTGCCAGCAGCTTGACAGGGCTTAACTATGGCTACACCTTC. Supplemented by reference TRBV5-6 and TRBJ1-2, the full variable domain reads DAGVTQSPTHLIKTRGQQVTLRCSPKSGHDTVSWYQQALGQGPQFIFQYYEEEERQRGNFPDRFSGHQFPNYSSELNVNALLLGDSALYLCASSLTGLNYGYTFGSGTRLTVV.

This chain uses TRBV14 with TRBJ2-3; D gene ambiguous. Germline V CDR1 and CDR2: SGHDN, FVKESK. V was pared by 3 bases and J by 2 bases, with 6 bases between. The CDR3 is made up of 13 amino acids. The CDR3 coding sequence is TGTGCCAGCAGCCATAGCTCCACAGATACGCAGTATTTT. Protein sequence: CASSHSSTDTQYF.

The V and J genes are TRBV7-9 and TRBJ2-7; possible D gene TRBD2, 5 bases. The germline V gene has CDR1 SEHNR and CDR2 FQNEAQ (reference sequence). The CDR3 spans 13 residues. Trimming left V 5 bases short and J 6 bases short, with 14 bases between. The CDR3 coding sequence is TGTGCCAGCAGCCCACACGGGGATGGCGAGCAGTACTTC. It encodes CASSPHGDGEQYF.

The J gene is TRBJ2-3, the V gene TRBV4-3; 11 nucleotides match TRBD2. V shed 0 bases, J shed 4 bases, and the junction held 6 bases outside the gene matches. The CDR3 has 17 amino acids. Germline-derived CDR1 and CDR2 are LGHNA and YSLEER. The CDR3 sequence is CASSQETSGSWADTQYF. The CDR3 nucleotides are TGCGCCAGCAGCCAAGAAACTAGCGGGAGTTGGGCAGATACGCAGTATTTT.

The chain carries TRBV7-2 and TRBJ1-1; TRBD1 is a possible D gene (5 bases). Germline loops: CDR1 SGHTA, CDR2 FQGNSA. There are 17 residues in the CDR3. V lost 1 base, J lost 2 bases, and 17 bases lay in between. The CDR3 here is CASSLVGLMSGNTEAFF. In nucleotides, the CDR3 is TGTGCCAGCAGCTTAGTGGGACTCATGTCGGGTAACACTGAAGCTTTCTTT.

The V and J genes are TRBV5-1 and TRBJ2-7; tentative D call: TRBD1 (5 bases). There are 13 residues in the CDR3. The germline V gene has CDR1 SGHRS and CDR2 YFSETQ. The V end was cut by 7 bases, the J end by 3 bases, with 14 bases between. The CDR3 sequence is CASAPDIYYEQYF. The CDR3 coding sequence is TGCGCCAGCGCCCCGGACATCTACTACGAGCAGTACTTC.

The chain couples TRBV19 to TRBJ2-2; D is uncertain. Trimming took 3 bases from V and 3 from J, leaving 14 bases between them. Germline assignment: CDR1 LNHDA and CDR2 SQIVND (reference sequence). The CDR3 has 16 residues. CDR3 loop: CASSMGGVSYTGELFF. CDR3 nucleotides: TGTGCCAGTAGTATGGGTGGAGTCAGCTACACCGGGGAGCTGTTTTTT.

This sequence joins TRBV7-2 and TRBJ2-7; TRBD1 is a possible D gene (6 bases). CDR3 length equals 14 residues. The germline V gene has CDR1 SGHTA and CDR2 FQGNSA. The ends were cut back, 4 bases at V and 3 bases at J, with 13 bases in the middle. CDR3 coding DNA: TGTGCCAGCAGCTCCAACACAGGGTTCTACGAGCAGTACTTC. Translating gives CASSSNTGFYEQYF.